Each of the 23 T cell receptor beta chains below was sequenced from the same sample in a study of T-cell memory formation after mild COVID-19. MiXCR, applied by TCRdb to the 5' RACE reads, yields one record per CDR3 protein. The table lists 140,000 or so distinct CDR3 sequences, approximately 6% of them singletons. The sample taken for sequencing was PBMCs or a T cell subset sorted from them (not recorded which). The receptors come from an adult woman who had mild COVID-19 (a few samples of this study predate the infection). Cell type and time point are not known.

This clonotype has just a few counts. The chain links TRBV30 to TRBJ2-7; D possibly corresponds to TRBD1 (6 bases). The length of the CDR3 is 14 residues. Looked up from germline, CDR1 is GTSNPN and CDR2 is SVGIG (reference sequence). Trimming took 1 base from V and 5 from J, leaving 15 bases between them. The CDR3 bases are TGTGCCTGGAGTGGAGCCGGGACACAGGACGAGCAGTACTTC. As protein: CAWSGAGTQDEQYF.

This clonotype was detected many times. This sequence joins TRBV12-3 or TRBV12-4 and TRBJ2-1; D is possibly TRBD2 (5 bases). Trimming pared 1 base from V and 6 bases from J, leaving 13 bases between. The CDR3 is 15 amino acids. CDR3: CASSLESGMGNEQFF. DNA for the CDR3: TGTGCCAGCAGTTTAGAATCGGGAATGGGCAATGAGCAGTTCTTC.

This clonotype was seen a few times. V and J are TRBV5-1 and TRBJ2-3, with D perhaps given as TRBD1 or TRBD2 (5 bases each). Trimming removed 4 bases at V and 1 base at J, with 13 bases between. The CDR3 is made up of 15 amino acids. CDR1 is SGHRS and CDR2 is YFSETQ in the germline V gene. CDR3: CASSSRDGGTDTQYF. The DNA for the CDR3 is TGCGCCAGCAGCAGCCGGGACGGAGGCACAGATACGCAGTATTTT. Full variable domain (missing parts from reference TRBV5-1 and TRBJ2-3): KAGVTQTPRYLIKTRGQQVTLSCSPISGHRSVSWYQQTPGQGLQFLFEYFSETQRNKGNFPGRFSGRQFSNSRSEMNVSTLELGDSALYLCASSSRDGGTDTQYFGPGTRLTVL.

In this sample, this clonotype turned up many times. J is TRBJ1-1 and V is TRBV12-3 or TRBV12-4; the D gene is possibly TRBD1 (6 bases). CDR3 length equals 13 residues. Trimming left V 5 bases short and J 2 bases short, with 9 bases between. The CDR3 spells CASSTTGNTEAFF. CDR3 in DNA: TGTGCCAGCAGTACGACAGGAAACACTGAAGCTTTCTTT.

This clonotype came up many times. The chain couples TRBV6-5 to TRBJ2-1; D ambiguous. Germline V gene data show CDR1 as MNHEY and CDR2 as SVGAGI. The CDR3 consists of 16 residues. The ends were cut back, 1 base at V and 0 bases at J, with 10 bases in the middle. CDR3 loop: CASSYFPQLSYNEQFF. The DNA for the CDR3 is TGTGCCAGCAGTTACTTCCCACAACTCTCCTACAATGAGCAGTTCTTC.

This clonotype was recorded many times. This chain links TRBV12-3 or TRBV12-4 with TRBJ1-2; D unresolved. The CDR3 loop spans 13 amino acids. Trimming left V 6 bases short and J 4 bases short, with 12 bases between. DNA of the CDR3: TGTGCCAGCAGCACAACCCCGAGCTATGGCTACACCTTC. Its translation is CASSTTPSYGYTF.

The rearrangement links TRBV7-8 to TRBJ2-5; possibly TRBD1 for D (5 bases). Germline lookup yields CDR1 SGHVS and CDR2 FQNEAQ. The V and J ends lost 5 bases and 3 bases respectively, with 19 bases between them. The CDR3 spans 16 residues. The DNA of the CDR3 is TGTGCCAGCAGCCCCAAGAGGATACAGGCCGAAGAGACCCAGTACTTC. It translates to CASSPKRIQAEETQYF.

This clonotype was recorded at least ten times. J is TRBJ2-5 and V is TRBV7-2, with D possibly TRBD1 on 6 matching bases. Per the germline V gene, CDR1 is SGHTA and CDR2 is FQGNSA. Trimming left V 5 bases short and J 4 bases short, with 14 bases between. The CDR3 consists of 14 residues. The CDR3 DNA reads TGTGCCAGCAGCCCATGGGGGCAGGGAGAGACCCAGTACTTC. This codes for CASSPWGQGETQYF.

This clonotype was picked up a small number of times. The chain couples TRBV7-9 to TRBJ2-7, with a weak D call TRBD1 (6 bases). The length of the CDR3 is 14 residues. Deletions cut 4 bases from V and 2 bases from J, with 12 bases between. The germline V gene encodes CDR1 SEHNR and CDR2 FQNEAQ (reference sequence). CDR3 region: CASSSTGRPYEQYF. DNA for the CDR3: TGTGCCAGCAGCTCCACAGGGCGCCCCTACGAGCAGTACTTC.

This clonotype appeared many times. This chain uses TRBV29-1 with TRBJ2-3; D perhaps matches TRBD2 (6 bases). This CDR3 contains 14 residues. The germline V and J ends were trimmed by 4 bases and 3 bases, with 14 bases remaining between them. CDR1 and CDR2 from the germline V gene are SQVTM and ANQGSEA. CDR3 sequence: CSVGYGGSTDTQYF. The DNA of the CDR3 is TGCAGCGTTGGGTATGGGGGGAGTACAGATACGCAGTATTTT.

The V gene is TRBV27, the J gene TRBJ2-7; D not resolved. Looked up from germline, CDR1 is MNHEY and CDR2 is SMNVEV (reference sequence). The CDR3 totals 15 residues. The V gene lost 2 bases and the J gene lost 3 bases, with 14 bases spanning the gap. CDR3 DNA sequence: TGTGCCAGCAGTTTAGGCAGGAATCACCTCTACGAGCAGTACTTC. It translates to CASSLGRNHLYEQYF.

The chain is built from TRBV9 and TRBJ2-7; 7 bases match TRBD1. With 2 bases clipped from V and 0 bases from J, the junction kept 8 bases outside the gene matches. Germline V gene lookup returns CDR1 SGDLS and CDR2 YYNGEE. This CDR3 region has 16 residues. CDR3 loop: CASSVGQGDSSYEQYF. The CDR3 DNA sequence: TGTGCCAGCAGCGTTGGGCAGGGGGACAGCTCCTACGAGCAGTACTTC.

This clonotype has a count of ten or more. The chain employs TRBV12-3 or TRBV12-4 and TRBJ1-5; a weak D match, TRBD1 (5 bases). The CDR3 contains 14 residues. V lost 5 bases and J 3 bases, leaving 11 bases between the germline ends. CDR3 loop: CASSAWGDNQPQHF. The CDR3 bases are TGTGCCAGCAGTGCGTGGGGGGACAATCAGCCCCAGCATTTT.

A remark on this clonotype: This may come from a read error, since a much larger clone is one base off. The chain uses TRBV5-6 and TRBJ2-1; no reliable D call. Germline CDR1 and CDR2: SGHDT and YYEEEE. The CDR3 loop spans 12 amino acids. With 4 bases removed from V and 13 bases from J, the gap between germline ends came to 15 bases. The chain's CDR3 is CASSLTLAPQFF. CDR3 nucleotides: TGTGCCAGCAGCCTCACCCTCGCACCCCAGTTCTTC.

This clonotype has more than one count but fewer than ten. The chain links TRBV6-1 to TRBJ1-1, with D maybe TRBD1 (5 bases). CDR1 and CDR2 from the germline V gene are MNHNS and SASEGT. Trimming took off 0 bases at V and 3 bases at J, with 11 bases between the two ends. This CDR3 has 15 residues. CDR3 bases: TGTGCCAGCAGTGAAGCGAGGGGAAGACACACTGAAGCTTTCTTT. This gives the protein CASSEARGRHTEAFF.

The rearrangement links TRBV12-3 or TRBV12-4 to TRBJ1-1, with 9 nucleotides matching TRBD1. The CDR3 has 17 residues. V lost 4 bases and J lost 3; bases outside the gene matches: 12. This CDR3 reads CASSSPYLRDRDTEAFF. As DNA, the CDR3 is TGTGCCAGCAGTTCACCCTACCTCCGGGACAGGGACACTGAAGCTTTCTTT.

J is TRBJ2-1 and V is TRBV30; TRBD1 aligns across 7 bases. Germline CDR1 and CDR2: GTSNPN and SVGIG (reference sequence). CDR3 length: 15 residues. J gave up 8 bases and V 3 bases, and 13 bases lay outside the gene matches. DNA for the CDR3: TGTGCCTGGAGGACCGGGACAGCCTTTGCGGATGAGCAGTTCTTC. This codes for CAWRTGTAFADEQFF.

This clonotype was observed many times. The rearrangement links TRBV5-1 to TRBJ2-7; 9 nucleotides agree with TRBD2. Trimming cost V 2 bases and J 6 bases; bases outside gene matches: 9. The CDR3 loop spans 15 amino acids. Germline CDR1 is SGHRS and CDR2 is YFSETQ. DNA of the CDR3: TGCGCCAGCAGCTTAAACCTAGCGGGAAAGGTCGAGCAGTACTTC. It specifies CASSLNLAGKVEQYF. Full variable domain (remainder filled in from reference TRBV5-1 and TRBJ2-7): KAGVTQTPRYLIKTRGQQVTLSCSPISGHRSVSWYQQTPGQGLQFLFEYFSETQRNKGNFPGRFSGRQFSNSRSEMNVSTLELGDSALYLCASSLNLAGKVEQYFGPGTRLTVT.

This clonotype was counted at least ten times. V usage is TRBV19 and J usage is TRBJ1-5; TRBD1 matches 9 bases. The V segment lost 7 bases and the J segment 1 base; nucleotides outside the gene matches: 11. In germline, CDR1 is LNHDA, CDR2 SQIVND (reference sequence). The CDR3 sequence is 17 residues long. The CDR3 DNA sequence: TGTGCCAGTAAGAGGTCCGGGACAGGGAGAAGCAATCAGCCCCAGCATTTT. This sequence encodes CASKRSGTGRSNQPQHF.

This clonotype has more than one count but fewer than ten. The DNA for the CDR3 is TGTGCCACCAGTGACCCCCAACCGGGCCCAGGGAGAGAGACCCAGTACTTC. This codes for CATSDPQPGPGRETQYF. The V call is TRBV24-1, the J call TRBJ2-5, with D perhaps given as TRBD1 or TRBD2 (5 bases each). The CDR3 is 17 residues long. With 4 bases removed from V and 4 bases from J, the gap between germline ends came to 21 bases. Germline V gene sequence: CDR1 KGHDR, CDR2 SFDVKD.

The chain carries TRBV7-2 and TRBJ2-5, with 7 bases identical to TRBD2. In germline, CDR1 is SGHTA, CDR2 FQGNSA. After removal of 7 bases from V and 1 base from J, the junction contained 6 bases not matched to a gene. The CDR3 loop spans 14 amino acids. The CDR3 sequence: CASTLRGVQETQYF. The DNA for the CDR3 is TGTGCCAGCACCCTACGGGGGGTCCAAGAGACCCAGTACTTC.

V gene TRBV20-1 combines with J gene TRBJ1-1, with TRBD1 matching 7 bases. Germline-derived CDR1 and CDR2 are DFQATT and SNEGSKA (reference sequence). This CDR3 is 13 amino acids long. V lost 6 bases, J lost 1 base, and 5 bases stayed unmatched. The CDR3 DNA reads TGCAGTGCGTCGGGACAGACGAACACTGAAGCTTTCTTT. Amino acid sequence: CSASGQTNTEAFF.

In this sample, this clonotype turned up a few times. The V and J genes are TRBV15 and TRBJ2-4; D possibly uses TRBD1 or TRBD2 (5 bases each). There are 17 residues in the CDR3. Trimming shortened V by 5 bases and J by 0 bases, and 17 bases separated the two germline ends. Germline-derived CDR1 and CDR2 are LNHNV and YYDKDF (reference sequence). In DNA, the CDR3 is TGTGCCACCAGCGGCGCTGGGGGACGGCTAGCCAAAAACATTCAGTACTTC. Protein product: CATSGAGGRLAKNIQYF. The entire variable domain, with the rest obtained from reference TRBV15 and TRBJ2-4, is as follows: DAMVIQNPRYQVTQFGKPVTLSCSQTLNHNVMYWYQQKSSQAPKLLFHYYDKDFNNEADTPDNFQSRRPNTSFCFLDIRSPGLGDTAMYLCATSGAGGRLAKNIQYFGAGTRLSVL.